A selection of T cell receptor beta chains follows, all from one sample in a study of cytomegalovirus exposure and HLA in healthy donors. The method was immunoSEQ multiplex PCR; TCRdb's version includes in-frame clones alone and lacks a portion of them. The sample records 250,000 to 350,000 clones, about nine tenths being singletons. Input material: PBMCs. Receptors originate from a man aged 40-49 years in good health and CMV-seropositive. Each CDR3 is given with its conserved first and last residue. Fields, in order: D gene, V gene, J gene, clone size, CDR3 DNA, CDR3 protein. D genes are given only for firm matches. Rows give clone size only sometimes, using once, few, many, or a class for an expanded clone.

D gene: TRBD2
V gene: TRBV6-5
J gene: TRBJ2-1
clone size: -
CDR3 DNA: TGTGCCAGCAGTTGGGGACTAGCGGTATACAATGAGCAGTTCTTC
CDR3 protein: CASSWGLAVYNEQFF

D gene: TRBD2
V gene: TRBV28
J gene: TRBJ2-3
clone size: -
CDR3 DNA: TGTGCCAGCAGTTCCCGGGGAGCGGGAGCTCAAGATACGCAGTATTTT
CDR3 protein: CASSSRGAGAQDTQYF

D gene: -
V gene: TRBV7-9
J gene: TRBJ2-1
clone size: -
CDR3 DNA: TGTGCCAGCAGCTCATCAAGACAGGGGAGGGATGAGCAGTTCTTC
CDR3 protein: CASSSSRQGRDEQFF

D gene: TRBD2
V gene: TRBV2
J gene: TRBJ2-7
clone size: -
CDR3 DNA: TGTGCCAGTCAGACTAGCGGGAGCTCCTACGAGCAGTACTTC
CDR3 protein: CASQTSGSSYEQYF

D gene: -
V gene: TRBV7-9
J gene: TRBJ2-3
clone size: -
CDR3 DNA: TGTGCCACCCACCCCGCGGGCACAGATACGCAGTATTTT
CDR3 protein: CATHPAGTDTQYF

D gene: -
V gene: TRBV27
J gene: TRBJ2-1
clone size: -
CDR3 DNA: TGTGCCAGCCACCCTCGACCCCGATTCGGGGAGCAGTTCTTC
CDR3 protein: CASHPRPRFGEQFF

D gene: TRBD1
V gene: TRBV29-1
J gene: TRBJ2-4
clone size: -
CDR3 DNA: TGCAGCGTTGGGGACAGGAAAAACATTCAGTACTTC
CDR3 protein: CSVGDRKNIQYF

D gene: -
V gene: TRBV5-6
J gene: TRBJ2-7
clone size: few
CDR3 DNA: TGTGCCAGCAGCGCAGATGCCTACGAGCAGTACTTC
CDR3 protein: CASSADAYEQYF

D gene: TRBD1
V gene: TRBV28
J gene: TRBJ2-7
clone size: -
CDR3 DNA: TGTGCCAGCAGTTTTTCGGGACAGGGTAGGGAGCAGTACTTC
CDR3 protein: CASSFSGQGREQYF

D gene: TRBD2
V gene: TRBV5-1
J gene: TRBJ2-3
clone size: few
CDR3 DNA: TGCGCCAGCAGCGCCGACTCAGCGGGAGGCCCTGATACGCAGTATTTT
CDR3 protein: CASSADSAGGPDTQYF

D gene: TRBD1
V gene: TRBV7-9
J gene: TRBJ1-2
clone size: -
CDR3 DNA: TGTGCCAGCAGCTTAGCCTCAGGGGGAGATGGCTACACCTTC
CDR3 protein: CASSLASGGDGYTF

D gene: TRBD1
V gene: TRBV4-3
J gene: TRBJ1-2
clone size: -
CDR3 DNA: TGCGCCAGCAGACCGGGGACAGGTGGGAACTATGGCTACACCTTC
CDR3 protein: CASRPGTGGNYGYTF

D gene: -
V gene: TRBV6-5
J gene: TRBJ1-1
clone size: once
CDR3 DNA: TGTGCCAGCAGTTACTCCGCGGAAGCTTTCTTT
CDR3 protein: CASSYSAEAFF

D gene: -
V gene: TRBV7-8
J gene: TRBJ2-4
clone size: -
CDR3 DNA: TGTGCCAGCACCCCTAAGGGGGTGCAAAACATTCAGTACTTC
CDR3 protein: CASTPKGVQNIQYF

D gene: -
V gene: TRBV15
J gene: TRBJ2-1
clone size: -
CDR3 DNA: TGTGCCACCAGCGACCCCCCCCGCAGGCACCGGGATCAACCGAACAATGAGCAGTTCTTC
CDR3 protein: CATSDPPRRHRDQPNNEQFF

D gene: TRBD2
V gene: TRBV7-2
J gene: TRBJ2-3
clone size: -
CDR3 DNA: TGTGCCAGCAGCTTGGGACTAGCGGGGGATACGCAGTATTTT
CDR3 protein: CASSLGLAGDTQYF

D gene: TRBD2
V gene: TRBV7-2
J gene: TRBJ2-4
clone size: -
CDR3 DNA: TGTGCCAGCAGCCCCGGACTAGCGGGAGCCAAAAACATTCAGTACTTC
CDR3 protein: CASSPGLAGAKNIQYF

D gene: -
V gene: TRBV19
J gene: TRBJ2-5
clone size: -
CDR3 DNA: TGTGCCAGTAGTAGGGGGCTAGACGATGCGACCCAGTACTTC
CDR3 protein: CASSRGLDDATQYF

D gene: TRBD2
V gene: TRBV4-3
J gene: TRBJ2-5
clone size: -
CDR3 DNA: TGCGCCAGCAGCCAAGATTCAGCTAGCGGGGGAGAGACCCAGTACTTC
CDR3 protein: CASSQDSASGGETQYF

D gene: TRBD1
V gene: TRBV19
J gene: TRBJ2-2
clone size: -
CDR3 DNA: TGTGCCAGTAGTACCGGACAGGGGACCGGGGAGCTGTTTTTT
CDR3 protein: CASSTGQGTGELFF

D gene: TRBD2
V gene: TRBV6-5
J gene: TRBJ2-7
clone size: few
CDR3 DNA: TGTGCCAGCAGTTTCCTTCGGGCGGGAGGGCCAGGCGAGCAGTACTTC
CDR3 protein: CASSFLRAGGPGEQYF

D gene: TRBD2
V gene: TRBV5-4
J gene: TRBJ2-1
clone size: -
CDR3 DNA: TGTGCCAGCAGCACGCAACTAGCGGGAGACGGAAATGAGCAGTTCTTC
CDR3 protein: CASSTQLAGDGNEQFF

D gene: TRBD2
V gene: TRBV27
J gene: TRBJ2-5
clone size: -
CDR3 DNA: TGTGCCAGCAGCTCTAGCGGGAGGAGAGAGACCCAGTACTTC
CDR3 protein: CASSSSGRRETQYF

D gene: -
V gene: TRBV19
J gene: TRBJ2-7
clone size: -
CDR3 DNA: TGTGCCAGTAGTCCCAGGGGATCCTACGAGCAGTACTTC
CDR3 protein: CASSPRGSYEQYF

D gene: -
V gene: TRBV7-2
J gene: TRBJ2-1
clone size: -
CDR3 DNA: TGTGCCAGCAGCTTAGCGGGGGGAGGCAATGAGCAGTTCTTC
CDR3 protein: CASSLAGGGNEQFF

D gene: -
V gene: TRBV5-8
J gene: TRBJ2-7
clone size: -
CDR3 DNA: TGTGCCAGCAGCAGATTTAGGGGGAGCTCCTACGAGCAGTACTTC
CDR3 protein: CASSRFRGSSYEQYF

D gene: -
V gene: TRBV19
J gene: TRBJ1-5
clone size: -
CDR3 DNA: TGTGCCAGTAGTATAGGAAGGGGCGACCAGCCCCAGCATTTT
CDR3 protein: CASSIGRGDQPQHF

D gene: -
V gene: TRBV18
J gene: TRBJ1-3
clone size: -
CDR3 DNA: TGTGCCAGCTCACCACTGGACATCGGCGGAAACACCATATATTTT
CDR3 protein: CASSPLDIGGNTIYF